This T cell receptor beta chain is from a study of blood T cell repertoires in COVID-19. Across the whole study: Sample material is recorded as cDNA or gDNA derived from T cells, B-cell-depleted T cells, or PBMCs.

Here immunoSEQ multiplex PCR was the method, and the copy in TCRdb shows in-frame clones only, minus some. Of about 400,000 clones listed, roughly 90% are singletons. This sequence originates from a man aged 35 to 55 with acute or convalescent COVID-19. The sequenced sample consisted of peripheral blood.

CDR3 loop: CASSLGGPDIFHTF. The CDR3 DNA reads TGTGCCAGCAGCTTAGGGGGCCCGGACATATTCCACACCTTC. The chain couples TRBV13 to TRBJ1-2; weak D call: TRBD1 (5 bases). CDR1 and CDR2 from the germline V gene are PRHDT and FYEKMQ (reference sequence). CDR3 length: 14 residues. Trimming left V 0 bases short and J 12 bases short, with 17 bases between.